This T cell receptor (beta chain) was retrieved from a study of Graves' ophthalmopathy and Graves' hyperthyroidism. The TCR beta CDR3 regions underwent amplification from RNA transcripts. HTBI-primed RT-PCR formed the first round, and a multiplex PCR formed the second. TCRdb independently ran MiXCR on the multiplex PCR reads; one entry per CDR3 protein. The sample holds hundreds of thousands of distinct CDR3 sequences; approximately 39% are singletons and the top ten take 3% to 3.5%. Trimming removed 3 bases from V and 3 bases from J, with 17 bases in between. Germline-derived CDR1 and CDR2 are ENHRY and SYGVKD. This CDR3 contains 16 residues.

The J gene is TRBJ1-2, the V gene TRBV10-3; D may be TRBD1 (6 bases). The sequence came from an adult man with Graves' ophthalmopathy. The sequenced sample was peripheral blood. The CDR3 nucleotides read TGTGCCATCAGTGACAGGGCTGGGGCAGGGGACTATGGCTACACCTTC. Amino acid sequence: CAISDRAGAGDYGYTF.